These 9 T cell receptor beta chains share one sample of origin, sequenced in a study of blood T cell repertoires in COVID-19. Assay: immunoSEQ multiplex PCR; the TCRdb copy retains only in-frame clones and omits some. Seen here are a few hundred thousand clones, 85% to 90% observed once, and the top ten hold roughly 4.9%. The sample consisted of peripheral blood. The receptor source for this set is a woman aged 55-69 years with COVID-19, enrolled during active disease.

Only a few counts were recorded for this clone. The chain employs TRBV19 and TRBJ2-2; 7 positions agree with TRBD2. With 6 bases clipped from V and 0 bases from J, the junction kept 4 bases outside the gene matches. The CDR3 is 15 residues long. Germline V gene sequence: CDR1 LNHDA, CDR2 SQIVND (reference sequence). The CDR3 DNA follows: TGTGCCAGTAGGGGAGCGGGGACGAACACCGGGGAGCTGTTTTTT. Encoded protein: CASRGAGTNTGELFF.

This clone was observed a handful of times. The V and J genes are TRBV7-3 and TRBJ2-2; 10 bases fit TRBD1. Germline CDR1 is SGHTA and CDR2 is FQGTGA. This CDR3 is 14 amino acids long. Losses at the gene ends were 5 bases for V and 6 bases for J; bases not matched to a gene: 3. CDR3 bases: TGTGCCAGCAGCCGGGACAGGGGTGCCGGGGAGCTGTTTTTT. Translated: CASSRDRGAGELFF. Based on the CDR3 plus reference TRBV7-3 and TRBJ2-2, the full variable domain is GAGVSQTPSNKVTEKGKYVELRCDPISGHTALYWYRQSLGQGPEFLIYFQGTGAADDSGLPNDRFFAVRPEGSVSTLKIQRTERGDSAVYLCASSRDRGAGELFFGEGSRLTVL.

This clone appeared once. V and J are TRBV5-1 and TRBJ2-3; 9 bases are a match to TRBD1. Looked up from germline, CDR1 is SGHRS and CDR2 is YFSETQ. The CDR3 is made up of 15 amino acids. The ends lost 4 bases at V and 5 bases at J; junction bases unmatched: 8. CDR3 amino acids: CASSPGDRERDTQYF. CDR3 bases: TGCGCCAGCAGCCCGGGGGACAGGGAAAGAGATACGCAGTATTTT.

The chain is built from TRBV27 and TRBJ2-2, with 10 bases fitting TRBD1. CDR3 length: 17 residues. CDR1 MNHEY and CDR2 SMNVEV come from the germline V gene (reference sequence). The V gene end was trimmed by 6 bases and the J gene end by 5 bases; junction bases not matched to a gene: 12. CDR3 region: CASSTYRTGGVTGELFF. CDR3 DNA: TGTGCCAGCAGCACGTATCGGACAGGGGGGGTAACCGGGGAGCTGTTTTTT.

In DNA form, the CDR3 reads TGCGCCAGCAGCCCGGAGGCAGCACGAAACTATGGCTACACCTTC. Translated, it gives CASSPEAARNYGYTF. The V gene is TRBV5-1, the J gene TRBJ1-2; D not certain. CDR3 length equals 15 residues. The germline V gene encodes CDR1 SGHRS and CDR2 YFSETQ. V was pared by 4 bases and J by 2 bases, with 15 bases between.

The gene calls are TRBV6-2 or TRBV6-3 and TRBJ1-1, with 9 bases aligning to TRBD1. The CDR3 spans 18 residues. J was trimmed by 1 base and V by 2 bases; bases with no gene match: 11. Germline V gene lookup returns CDR1 MNHEY and CDR2 SVGEGT. CDR3 in DNA: TGTGCCAGCAGTTACATTCCGGGACAGGGCGTTTCGAACACTGAAGCTTTCTTT. Encoded protein: CASSYIPGQGVSNTEAFF.

V and J are TRBV7-9 and TRBJ1-1; D remains ambiguous. The CDR3 sequence is 14 residues long. V was clipped by 5 bases and J by 5 bases, with 15 bases between them. Germline values: CDR1 SEHNR, CDR2 FQNEAQ (reference sequence). Here the CDR3 reads CASSPRGPGTEAFF. The CDR3 DNA reads as TGTGCCAGCAGCCCCCGTGGGCCGGGGACTGAAGCTTTCTTT.

V is TRBV27 and J is TRBJ1-2; D is possibly TRBD1 (6 bases). The CDR3 contains 15 residues. Per germline, CDR1 MNHEY and CDR2 SMNVEV (reference sequence). The V gene lost 3 bases and the J gene lost 4 bases, with 15 bases spanning the gap. The CDR3 sequence: CASSFWGQSGYGYTF. The DNA of the CDR3 is TGTGCCAGCAGTTTCTGGGGACAATCCGGCTATGGCTACACCTTC.

The V call is TRBV20-1, the J call TRBJ2-5, with 7 bases matching TRBD2. Germline values: CDR1 DFQATT, CDR2 SNEGSKA (reference sequence). The ends lost 3 bases at V and 3 bases at J; junction bases unmatched: 4. The CDR3 consists of 13 residues. The CDR3 nucleotides read TGCAGTGCTAGTGGGACTATCGAAGAGACCCAGTACTTC. Translated, it gives CSASGTIEETQYF.